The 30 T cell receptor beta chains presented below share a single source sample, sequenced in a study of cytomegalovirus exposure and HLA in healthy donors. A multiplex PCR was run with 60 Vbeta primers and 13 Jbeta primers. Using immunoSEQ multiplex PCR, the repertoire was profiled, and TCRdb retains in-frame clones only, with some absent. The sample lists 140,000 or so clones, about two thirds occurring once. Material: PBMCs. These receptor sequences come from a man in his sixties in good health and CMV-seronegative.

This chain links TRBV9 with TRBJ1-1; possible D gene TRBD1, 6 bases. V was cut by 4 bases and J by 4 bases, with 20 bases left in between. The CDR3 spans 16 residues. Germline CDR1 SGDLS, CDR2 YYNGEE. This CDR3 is CASSRGGAEAITEAFF. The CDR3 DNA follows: TGTGCCAGCAGCAGAGGGGGGGCCGAAGCCATCACTGAAGCTTTCTTT.

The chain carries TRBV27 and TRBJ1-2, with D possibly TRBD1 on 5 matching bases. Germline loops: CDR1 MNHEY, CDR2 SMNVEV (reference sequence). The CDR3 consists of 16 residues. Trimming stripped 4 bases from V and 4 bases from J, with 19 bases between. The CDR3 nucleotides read TGTGCCAGCAGTTGGGCGGAAGGGGCTGACCGCTATGGCTACACCTTC. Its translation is CASSWAEGADRYGYTF.

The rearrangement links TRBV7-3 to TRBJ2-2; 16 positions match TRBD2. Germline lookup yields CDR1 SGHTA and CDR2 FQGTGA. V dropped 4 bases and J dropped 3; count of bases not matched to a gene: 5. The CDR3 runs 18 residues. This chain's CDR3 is CASSSGLAGGPYTGELFF. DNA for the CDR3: TGTGCCAGCAGCTCGGGACTAGCGGGAGGGCCGTACACCGGGGAGCTGTTTTTT.

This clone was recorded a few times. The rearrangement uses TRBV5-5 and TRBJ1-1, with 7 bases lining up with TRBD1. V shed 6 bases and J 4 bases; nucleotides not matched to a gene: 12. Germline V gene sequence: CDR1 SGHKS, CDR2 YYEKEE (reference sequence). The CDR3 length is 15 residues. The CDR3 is CASTWRGQGSTEAFF. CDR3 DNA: TGTGCCAGCACCTGGAGGGGGCAGGGGAGCACTGAAGCTTTCTTT.

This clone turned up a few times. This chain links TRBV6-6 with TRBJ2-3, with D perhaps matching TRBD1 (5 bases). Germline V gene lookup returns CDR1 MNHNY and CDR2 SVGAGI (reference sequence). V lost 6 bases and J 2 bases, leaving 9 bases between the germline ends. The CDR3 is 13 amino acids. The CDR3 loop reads CASRGDFTDTQYF. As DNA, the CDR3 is TGTGCCAGCAGAGGGGATTTCACAGATACGCAGTATTTT.

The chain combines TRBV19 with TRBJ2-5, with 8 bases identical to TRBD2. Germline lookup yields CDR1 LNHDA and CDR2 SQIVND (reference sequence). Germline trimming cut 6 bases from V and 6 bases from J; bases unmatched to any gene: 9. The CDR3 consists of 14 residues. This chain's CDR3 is CASSLQAGVKTQYF. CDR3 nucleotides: TGTGCCAGTAGCCTCCAAGCGGGAGTGAAGACCCAGTACTTC.

The CDR3 nucleotides are TGTGCCAGCAGCCAGGACAGACAAAACTATGGCTACACCTTC. This gives the protein CASSQDRQNYGYTF. This rearrangement joins TRBV5-6 to TRBJ1-2; D might be TRBD1 (6 bases). The CDR3 contains 14 residues. Germline values: CDR1 SGHDT, CDR2 YYEEEE. V shed 4 bases and J shed 2 bases, with 12 bases lying between them.

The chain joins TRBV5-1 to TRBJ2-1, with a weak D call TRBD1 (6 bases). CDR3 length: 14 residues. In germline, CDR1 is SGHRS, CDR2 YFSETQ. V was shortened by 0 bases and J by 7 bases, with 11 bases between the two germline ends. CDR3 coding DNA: TGCGCCAGCAGCTTGGGGACAGCGAGTAATGAGCAGTTCTTC. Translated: CASSLGTASNEQFF. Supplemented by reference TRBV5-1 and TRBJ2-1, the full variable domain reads KAGVTQTPRYLIKTRGQQVTLSCSPISGHRSVSWYQQTPGQGLQFLFEYFSETQRNKGNFPGRFSGRQFSNSRSEMNVSTLELGDSALYLCASSLGTASNEQFFGPGTRLTVL.

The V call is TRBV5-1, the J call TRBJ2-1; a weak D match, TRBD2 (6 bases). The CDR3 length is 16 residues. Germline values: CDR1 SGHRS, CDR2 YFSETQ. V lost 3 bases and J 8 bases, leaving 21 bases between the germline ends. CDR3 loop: CASSSTGTEGGDEQFF. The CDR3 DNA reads TGCGCCAGCAGCTCAACCGGGACGGAAGGAGGGGATGAGCAGTTCTTC.

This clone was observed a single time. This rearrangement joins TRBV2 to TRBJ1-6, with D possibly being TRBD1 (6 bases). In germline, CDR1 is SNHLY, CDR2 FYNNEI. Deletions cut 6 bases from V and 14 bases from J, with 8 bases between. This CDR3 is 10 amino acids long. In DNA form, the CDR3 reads TGTGCCAGCAGCGCAGGGGCCCTCCACTTT. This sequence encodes CASSAGALHF. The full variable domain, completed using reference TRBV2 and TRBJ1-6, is EPEVTQTPSHQVTQMGQEVILRCVPISNHLYFYWYRQILGQKVEFLVSFYNNEISEKSEIFDDQFSVERPDGSNFTLKIRSTKLEDSAMYFCASSAGALHFGNGTRLTVT.

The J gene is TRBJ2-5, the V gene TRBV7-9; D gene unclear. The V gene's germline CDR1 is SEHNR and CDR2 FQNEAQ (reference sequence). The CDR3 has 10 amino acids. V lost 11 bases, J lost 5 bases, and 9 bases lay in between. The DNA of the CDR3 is TGTGCCGGCGGTGCGGAGACCCAGTACTTC. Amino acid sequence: CAGGAETQYF.

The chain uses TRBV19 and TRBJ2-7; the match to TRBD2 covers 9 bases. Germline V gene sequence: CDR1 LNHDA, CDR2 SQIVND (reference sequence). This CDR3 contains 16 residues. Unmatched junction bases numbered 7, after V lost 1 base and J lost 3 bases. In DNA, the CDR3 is TGTGCCAGTAGTATAGGTCCTAGCGGGATCATCTACGAGCAGTACTTC. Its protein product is CASSIGPSGIIYEQYF.

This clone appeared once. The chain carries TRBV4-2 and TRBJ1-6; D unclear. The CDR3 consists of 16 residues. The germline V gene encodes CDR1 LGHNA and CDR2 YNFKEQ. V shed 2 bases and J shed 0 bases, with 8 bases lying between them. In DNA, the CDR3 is TGTGCCAGCAGCCAATGGGAGAGCTCCTATAATTCACCCCTCCACTTT. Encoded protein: CASSQWESSYNSPLHF.

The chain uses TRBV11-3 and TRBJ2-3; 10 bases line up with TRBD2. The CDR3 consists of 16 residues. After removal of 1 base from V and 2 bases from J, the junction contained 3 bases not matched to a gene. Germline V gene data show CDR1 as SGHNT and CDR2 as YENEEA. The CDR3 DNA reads TGTGCCAGCAGCTTAGGGCTAGCGGGAGCCACAGATACGCAGTATTTT. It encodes CASSLGLAGATDTQYF.

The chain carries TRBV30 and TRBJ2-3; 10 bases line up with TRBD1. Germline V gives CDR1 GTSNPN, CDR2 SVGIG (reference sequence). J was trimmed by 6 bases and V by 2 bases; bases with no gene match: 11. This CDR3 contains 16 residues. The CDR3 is CAWSLSRTGGSDTQYF. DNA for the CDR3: TGTGCCTGGAGTCTATCACGGACAGGGGGTTCGGATACGCAGTATTTT.

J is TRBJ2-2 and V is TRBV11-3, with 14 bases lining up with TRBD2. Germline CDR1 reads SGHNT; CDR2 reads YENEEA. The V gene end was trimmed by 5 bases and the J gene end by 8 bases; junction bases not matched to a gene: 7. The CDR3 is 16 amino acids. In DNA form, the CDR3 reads TGTGCCAGCAGCACGGGACTAGCGGGGGTCGGAGGGGAGCTGTTTTTT. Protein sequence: CASSTGLAGVGGELFF.

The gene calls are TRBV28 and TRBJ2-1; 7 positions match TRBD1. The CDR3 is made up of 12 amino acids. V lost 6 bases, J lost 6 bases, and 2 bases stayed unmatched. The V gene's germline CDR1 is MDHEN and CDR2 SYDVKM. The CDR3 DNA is TGTGCCAGCAGGACAGGGATCAATGAGCAGTTCTTC. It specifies CASRTGINEQFF. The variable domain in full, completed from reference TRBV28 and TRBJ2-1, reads DVKVTQSSRYLVKRTGEKVFLECVQDMDHENMFWYRQDPGLGLRLIYFSYDVKMKEKGDIPEGYSVSREKKERFSLILESASTNQTSMYLCASRTGINEQFFGPGTRLTVL.

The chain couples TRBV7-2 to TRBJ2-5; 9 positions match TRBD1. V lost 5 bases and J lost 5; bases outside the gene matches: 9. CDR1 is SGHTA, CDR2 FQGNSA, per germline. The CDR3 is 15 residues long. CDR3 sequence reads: CASSDQQGAGETQYF. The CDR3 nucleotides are TGTGCCAGCAGCGACCAACAGGGGGCAGGGGAGACCCAGTACTTC.

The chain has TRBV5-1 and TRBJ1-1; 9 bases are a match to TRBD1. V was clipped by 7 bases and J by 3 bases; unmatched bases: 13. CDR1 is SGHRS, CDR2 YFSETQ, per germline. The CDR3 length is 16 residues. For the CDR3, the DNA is TGCGCCAGCGGCAAAGGGACAGGGTACGAGGACACTGAAGCTTTCTTT. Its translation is CASGKGTGYEDTEAFF.

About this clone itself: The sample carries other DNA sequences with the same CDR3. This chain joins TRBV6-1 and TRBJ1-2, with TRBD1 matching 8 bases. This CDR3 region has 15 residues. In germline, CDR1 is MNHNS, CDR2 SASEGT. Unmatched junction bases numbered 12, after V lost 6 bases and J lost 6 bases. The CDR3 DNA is TGTGCCAGCAGACTTATGACAGGGGTAGGGGATGGCTACACCTTC. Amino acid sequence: CASRLMTGVGDGYTF.

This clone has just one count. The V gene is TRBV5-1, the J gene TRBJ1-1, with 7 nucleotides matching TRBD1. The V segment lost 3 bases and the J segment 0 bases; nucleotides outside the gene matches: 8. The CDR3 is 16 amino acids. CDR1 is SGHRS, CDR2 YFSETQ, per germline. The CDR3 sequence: CASSSAGGGMNTEAFF. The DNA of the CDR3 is TGCGCCAGCAGCTCTGCAGGGGGAGGAATGAACACTGAAGCTTTCTTT.

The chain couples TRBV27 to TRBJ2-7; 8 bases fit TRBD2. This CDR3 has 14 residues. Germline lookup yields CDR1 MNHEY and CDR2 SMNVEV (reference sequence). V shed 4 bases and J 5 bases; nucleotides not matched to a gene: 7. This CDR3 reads CASSSWTSQDEQYF. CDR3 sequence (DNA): TGTGCCAGCAGTTCGTGGACTAGCCAAGACGAGCAGTACTTC.

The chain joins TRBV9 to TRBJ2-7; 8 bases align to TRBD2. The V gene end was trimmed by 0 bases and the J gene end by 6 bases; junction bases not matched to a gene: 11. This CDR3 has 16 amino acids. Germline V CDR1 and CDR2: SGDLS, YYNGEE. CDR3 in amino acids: CASSVEGAGELGEQYF. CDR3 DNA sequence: TGTGCCAGCAGCGTAGAGGGAGCGGGAGAGCTGGGCGAGCAGTACTTC.

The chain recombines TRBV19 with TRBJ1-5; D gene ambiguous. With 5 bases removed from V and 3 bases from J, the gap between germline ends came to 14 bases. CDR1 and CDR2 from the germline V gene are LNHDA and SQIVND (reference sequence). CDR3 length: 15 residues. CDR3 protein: CASSPTGSLNQPQHF. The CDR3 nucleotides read TGTGCCAGTAGTCCCACCGGGAGCCTCAATCAGCCCCAGCATTTT. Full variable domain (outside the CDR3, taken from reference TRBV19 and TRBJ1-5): DGGITQSPKYLFRKEGQNVTLSCEQNLNHDAMYWYRQDPGQGLRLIYYSQIVNDFQKGDIAEGYSVSREKKESFPLTVTSAQKNPTAFYLCASSPTGSLNQPQHFGDGTRLSIL.

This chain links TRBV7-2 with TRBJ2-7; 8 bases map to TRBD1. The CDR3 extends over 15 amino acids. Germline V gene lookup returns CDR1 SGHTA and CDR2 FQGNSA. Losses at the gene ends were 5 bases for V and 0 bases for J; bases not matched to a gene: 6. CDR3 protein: CASSRDRPDSYEQYF. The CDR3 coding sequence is TGTGCCAGCAGCCGGGACAGGCCCGACTCCTACGAGCAGTACTTC.

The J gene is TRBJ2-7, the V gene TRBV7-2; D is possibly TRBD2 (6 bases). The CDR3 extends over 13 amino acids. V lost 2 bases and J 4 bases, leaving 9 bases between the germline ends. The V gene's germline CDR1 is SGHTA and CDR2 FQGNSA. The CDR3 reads CASSLTGDYEQYF. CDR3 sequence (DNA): TGTGCCAGCAGCTTAACGGGAGATTACGAGCAGTACTTC.

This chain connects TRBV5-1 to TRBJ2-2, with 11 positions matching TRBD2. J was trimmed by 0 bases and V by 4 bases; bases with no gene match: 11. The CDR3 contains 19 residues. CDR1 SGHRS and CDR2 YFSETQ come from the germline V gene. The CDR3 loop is CASSPRGTSGVANTGELFF. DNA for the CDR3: TGCGCCAGCAGCCCCCGAGGGACTAGCGGTGTGGCGAACACCGGGGAGCTGTTTTTT.

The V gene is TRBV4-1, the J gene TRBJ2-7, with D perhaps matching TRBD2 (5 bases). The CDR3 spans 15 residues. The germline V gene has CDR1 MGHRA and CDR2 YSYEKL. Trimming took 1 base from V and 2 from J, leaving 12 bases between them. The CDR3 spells CASSQAPSSTYEQYF. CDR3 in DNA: TGCGCCAGCAGCCAAGCCCCTAGCAGTACCTACGAGCAGTACTTC.

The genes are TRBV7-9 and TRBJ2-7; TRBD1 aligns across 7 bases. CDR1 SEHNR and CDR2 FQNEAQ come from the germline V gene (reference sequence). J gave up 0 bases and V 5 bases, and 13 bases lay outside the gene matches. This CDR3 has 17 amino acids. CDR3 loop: CASSIGTEVGSSYEQYF. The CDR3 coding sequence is TGTGCCAGCAGCATCGGGACAGAGGTGGGAAGCTCCTACGAGCAGTACTTC.

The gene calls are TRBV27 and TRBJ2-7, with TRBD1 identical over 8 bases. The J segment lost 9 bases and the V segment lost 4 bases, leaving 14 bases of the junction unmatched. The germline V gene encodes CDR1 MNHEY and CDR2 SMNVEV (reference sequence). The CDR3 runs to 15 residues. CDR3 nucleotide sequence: TGTGCCAGCAGTTCAGGAGGCAGGGGGCCCCAGGGGCAGTACTTC. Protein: CASSSGGRGPQGQYF.